This T cell receptor (beta chain) was identified during a study of blood T cell repertoires in COVID-19. The V segment lost 5 bases and the J segment 4 bases; nucleotides outside the gene matches: 8. This CDR3 region has 15 residues. Germline V gene lookup returns CDR1 MNHNY and CDR2 SVGAGI (reference sequence). TCRdb's table, derived via immunoSEQ multiplex PCR, lists solely in-frame clones and lacks some. The sample lists a few hundred thousand clones; 83% were seen once. The sequence came from a woman aged 25 to 39 with COVID-19, enrolled during active disease. The rearrangement joins TRBV6-6 to TRBJ1-2, with TRBD1 matching over 9 bases. What was sequenced was peripheral blood. In DNA form, the CDR3 reads TGTGCCAGCAGTGAGTGGACAGGGGAACCCTATGGCTACACCTTC. As protein: CASSEWTGEPYGYTF.